The sequence of this TCR beta chain was determined in a study of type 1 and type 2 diabetes patients. Study background: Participants included type 1 and type 2 diabetes patients plus nondiabetic controls. T cells were magnetically sorted from PBMCs as CD4+ or CD8+ subsets.

Study-level results: A median of one highly-expanded CD4+ clone, covering around 4% of reads, occurred in type 2 diabetes.

In regard to this clonotype: Its antigen is not identified.

The PCR template was genomic DNA. A primer set of 30 forward and 13 reverse primers amplified the CDR3. TCRdb reprocessed the multiplex PCR reads via MiXCR and lists one record per CDR3 protein. The data hold about 250,000 distinct CDR3 sequences, with 40% to 50% observed a single time. Germline V CDR1 and CDR2: SNHLY, FYNNEI. There are 11 residues in the CDR3. The V gene lost 8 bases and the J gene lost 7 bases, with 8 bases spanning the gap. Peripheral blood, 9 to 10 milliliters per participant, was collected. This receptor was identified in a man aged 18 to 29 with type 2 diabetes. The sample comprised peripheral blood mononuclear cells (PBMCs). V usage is TRBV2 and J usage is TRBJ2-2; D may be TRBD1 or TRBD2 (5 bases each). The CDR3 sequence: CASGGFGELFF. CDR3 bases: TGTGCCAGCGGGGGTTTCGGGGAGCTGTTTTTT.